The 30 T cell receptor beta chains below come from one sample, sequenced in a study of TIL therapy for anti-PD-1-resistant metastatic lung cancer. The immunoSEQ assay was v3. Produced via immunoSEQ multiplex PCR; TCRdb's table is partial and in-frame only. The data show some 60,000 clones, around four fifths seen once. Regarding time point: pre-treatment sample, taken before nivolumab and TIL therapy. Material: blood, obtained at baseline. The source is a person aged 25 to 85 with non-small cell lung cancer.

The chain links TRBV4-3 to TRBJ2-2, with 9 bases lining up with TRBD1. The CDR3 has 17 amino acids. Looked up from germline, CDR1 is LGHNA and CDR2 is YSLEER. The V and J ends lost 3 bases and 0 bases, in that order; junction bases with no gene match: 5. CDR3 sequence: CASSHPRTGANTGELFF. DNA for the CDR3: TGCGCCAGCAGCCACCCTCGGACAGGGGCGAACACCGGGGAGCTGTTTTTT.

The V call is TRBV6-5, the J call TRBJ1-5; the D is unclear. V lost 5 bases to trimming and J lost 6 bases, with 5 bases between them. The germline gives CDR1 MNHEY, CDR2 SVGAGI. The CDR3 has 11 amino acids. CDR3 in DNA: TGTGCCAGCAGTGAATCTCAGCCCCAGCATTTT. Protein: CASSESQPQHF.

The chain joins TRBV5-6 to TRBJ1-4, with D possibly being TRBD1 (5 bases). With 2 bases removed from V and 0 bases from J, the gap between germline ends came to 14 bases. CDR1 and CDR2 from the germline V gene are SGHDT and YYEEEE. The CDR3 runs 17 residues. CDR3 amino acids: CASSLWGRVPTNEKLFF. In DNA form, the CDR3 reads TGTGCCAGCAGCTTATGGGGCAGGGTTCCAACTAATGAAAAACTGTTTTTT.

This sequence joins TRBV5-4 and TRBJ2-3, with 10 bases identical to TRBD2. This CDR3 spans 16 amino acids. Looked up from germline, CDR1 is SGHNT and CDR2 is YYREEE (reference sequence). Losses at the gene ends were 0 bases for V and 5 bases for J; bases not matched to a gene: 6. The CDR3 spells CASSLGASGREDTQYF. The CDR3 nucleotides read TGTGCCAGCAGCTTGGGTGCTAGCGGGAGAGAAGATACGCAGTATTTT.

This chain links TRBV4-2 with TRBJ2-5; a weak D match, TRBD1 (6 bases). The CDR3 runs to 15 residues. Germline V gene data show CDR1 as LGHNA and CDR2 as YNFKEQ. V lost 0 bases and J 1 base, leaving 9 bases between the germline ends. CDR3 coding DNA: TGTGCCAGCAGCCAAGATCCAGGGGCCCAAGAGACCCAGTACTTC. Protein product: CASSQDPGAQETQYF.

CDR3 protein: CASSLARGNTDTQYF. The CDR3 DNA reads as TGTGCCAGCAGCTTAGCGCGGGGGAACACAGATACGCAGTATTTT. This chain links TRBV11-1 with TRBJ2-3; 7 nucleotides agree with TRBD2. Trimming at V came to 0 bases and at J to 2 bases, leaving 2 bases not matched to a gene. Germline loops: CDR1 SGHAT, CDR2 FQDESV (reference sequence). This CDR3 region has 15 residues. Full variable domain (rest looked up from reference TRBV11-1 and TRBJ2-3): EAEVAQSPRYKITEKSQAVAFWCDPISGHATLYWYRQILGQGPELLVQFQDESVVDDSQLPKDRFSAERLKGVDSTLKIQPAELGDSAMYLCASSLARGNTDTQYFGPGTRLTVL.

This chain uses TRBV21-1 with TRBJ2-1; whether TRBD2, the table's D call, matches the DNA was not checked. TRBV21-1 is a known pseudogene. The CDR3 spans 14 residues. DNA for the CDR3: TGTGCCAGCATTCGGCGGGGGCACGGCAATGAGCAGTTCTTC. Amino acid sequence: CASIRRGHGNEQFF.

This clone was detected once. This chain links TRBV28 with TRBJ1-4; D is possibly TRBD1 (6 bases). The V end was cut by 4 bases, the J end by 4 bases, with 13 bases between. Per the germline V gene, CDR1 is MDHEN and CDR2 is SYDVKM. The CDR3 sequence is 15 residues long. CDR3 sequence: CASSSPGELNEKLFF. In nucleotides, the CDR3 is TGTGCCAGCAGTTCACCAGGGGAACTTAATGAAAAACTGTTTTTT.

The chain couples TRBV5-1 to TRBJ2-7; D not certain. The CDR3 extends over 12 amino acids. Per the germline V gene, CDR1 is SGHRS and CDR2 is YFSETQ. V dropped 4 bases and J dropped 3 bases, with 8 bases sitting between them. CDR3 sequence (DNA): TGCGCCAGCAGCCAGGACGGCTACGAGCAGTACTTC. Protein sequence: CASSQDGYEQYF. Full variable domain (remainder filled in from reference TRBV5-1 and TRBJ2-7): KAGVTQTPRYLIKTRGQQVTLSCSPISGHRSVSWYQQTPGQGLQFLFEYFSETQRNKGNFPGRFSGRQFSNSRSEMNVSTLELGDSALYLCASSQDGYEQYFGPGTRLTVT.

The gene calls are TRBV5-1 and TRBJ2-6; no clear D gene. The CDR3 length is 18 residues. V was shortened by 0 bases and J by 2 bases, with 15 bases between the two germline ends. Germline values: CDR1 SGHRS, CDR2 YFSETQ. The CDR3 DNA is TGCGCCAGCAGCTTGGCCGTGACATCGATTACTGGGGCCAACGTCCTGACTTTC. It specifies CASSLAVTSITGANVLTF.

CDR3 region: CASSEQGAKISPLHF. The CDR3, as DNA: TGCGCCAGCAGTGAGCAGGGGGCGAAAATTTCACCCCTCCACTTT. The chain is built from TRBV10-2 and TRBJ1-6; 8 bases match TRBD1. The CDR3 covers 15 residues. The V gene's germline CDR1 is WSHSY and CDR2 SAAADI. The ends lost 2 bases at V and 9 bases at J; junction bases unmatched: 6.

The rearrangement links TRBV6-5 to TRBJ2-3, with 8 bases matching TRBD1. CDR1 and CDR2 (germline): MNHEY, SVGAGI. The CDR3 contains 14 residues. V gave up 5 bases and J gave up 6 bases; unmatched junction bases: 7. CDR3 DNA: TGTGCCAGCAGTCCCCGGACAGGGTCGGATACGCAGTATTTT. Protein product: CASSPRTGSDTQYF.

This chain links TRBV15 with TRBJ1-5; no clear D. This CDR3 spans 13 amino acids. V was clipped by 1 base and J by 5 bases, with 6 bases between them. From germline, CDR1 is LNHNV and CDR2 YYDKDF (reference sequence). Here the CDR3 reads CATSRVRDQPQHF. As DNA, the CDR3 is TGTGCCACCAGCAGAGTACGGGATCAGCCCCAGCATTTT. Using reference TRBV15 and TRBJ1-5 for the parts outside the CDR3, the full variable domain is DAMVIQNPRYQVTQFGKPVTLSCSQTLNHNVMYWYQQKSSQAPKLLFHYYDKDFNNEADTPDNFQSRRPNTSFCFLDIRSPGLGDTAMYLCATSRVRDQPQHFGDGTRLSIL.

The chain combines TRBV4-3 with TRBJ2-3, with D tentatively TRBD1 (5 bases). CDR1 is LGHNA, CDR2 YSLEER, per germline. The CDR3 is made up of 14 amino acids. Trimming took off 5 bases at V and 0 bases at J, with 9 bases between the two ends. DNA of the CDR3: TGCGCCAGCAGCGCATGGGGCAGCACAGATACGCAGTATTTT. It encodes CASSAWGSTDTQYF.

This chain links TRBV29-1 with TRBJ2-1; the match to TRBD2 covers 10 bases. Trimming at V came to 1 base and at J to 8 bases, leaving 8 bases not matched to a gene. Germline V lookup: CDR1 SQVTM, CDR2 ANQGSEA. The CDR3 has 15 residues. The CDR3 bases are TGCAGCGTTGAAGTAGGCCTAGCGGGAGCAGATGAGCAGTTCTTC. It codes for CSVEVGLAGADEQFF.

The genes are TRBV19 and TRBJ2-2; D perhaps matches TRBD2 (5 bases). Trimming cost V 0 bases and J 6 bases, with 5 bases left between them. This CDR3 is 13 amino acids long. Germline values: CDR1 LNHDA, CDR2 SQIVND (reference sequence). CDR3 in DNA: TGTGCCAGTAGTATAGAGAGGGCCGGGGAGCTGTTTTTT. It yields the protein CASSIERAGELFF. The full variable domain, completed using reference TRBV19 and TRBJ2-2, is DGGITQSPKYLFRKEGQNVTLSCEQNLNHDAMYWYRQDPGQGLRLIYYSQIVNDFQKGDIAEGYSVSREKKESFPLTVTSAQKNPTAFYLCASSIERAGELFFGEGSRLTVL.

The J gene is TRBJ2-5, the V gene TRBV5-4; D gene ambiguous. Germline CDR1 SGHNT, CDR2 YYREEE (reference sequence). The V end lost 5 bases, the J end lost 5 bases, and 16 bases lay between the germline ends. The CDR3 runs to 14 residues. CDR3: CASSYGPQLETQYF. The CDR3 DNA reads TGTGCCAGCAGTTACGGCCCTCAATTGGAGACCCAGTACTTC.

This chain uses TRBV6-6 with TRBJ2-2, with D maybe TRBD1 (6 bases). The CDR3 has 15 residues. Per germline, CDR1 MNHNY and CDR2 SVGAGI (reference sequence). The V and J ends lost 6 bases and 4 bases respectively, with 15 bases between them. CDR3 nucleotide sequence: TGTGCCAGCAGCCAACTACAGGGTTTCACCGGGGAGCTGTTTTTT. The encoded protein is CASSQLQGFTGELFF.

The CDR3: CASSLDAGASYEQYF. CDR3 in DNA: TGTGCCAGCAGCTTAGACGCAGGGGCCTCCTACGAGCAGTACTTC. V and J are TRBV11-3 and TRBJ2-7; possibly TRBD1 for D (6 bases). V lost 0 bases and J 0 bases, leaving 9 bases between the germline ends. The CDR3 loop spans 15 amino acids. Germline V lookup: CDR1 SGHNT, CDR2 YENEEA.

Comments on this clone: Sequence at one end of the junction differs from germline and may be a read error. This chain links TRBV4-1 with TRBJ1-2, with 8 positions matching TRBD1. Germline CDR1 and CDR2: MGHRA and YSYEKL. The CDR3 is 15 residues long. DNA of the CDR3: TGCGCCAGCAGCCCAAGCGCAGGGGGCGCTTCCTATGAGATCTTC. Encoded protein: CASSPSAGGASYEIF.

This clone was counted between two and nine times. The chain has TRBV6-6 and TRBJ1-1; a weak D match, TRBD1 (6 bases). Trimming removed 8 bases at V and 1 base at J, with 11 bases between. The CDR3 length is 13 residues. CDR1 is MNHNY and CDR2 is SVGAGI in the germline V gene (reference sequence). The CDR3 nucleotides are TGTGCCAGCCTCTCGACAGGGAACACTGAAGCTTTCTTT. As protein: CASLSTGNTEAFF.

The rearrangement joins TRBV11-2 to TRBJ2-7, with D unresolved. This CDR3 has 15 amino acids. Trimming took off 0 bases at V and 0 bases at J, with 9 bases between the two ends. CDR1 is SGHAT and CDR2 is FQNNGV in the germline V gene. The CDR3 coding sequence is TGTGCCAGCAGCTTAGAACCAGGTTCCTCCTACGAGCAGTACTTC. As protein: CASSLEPGSSYEQYF.

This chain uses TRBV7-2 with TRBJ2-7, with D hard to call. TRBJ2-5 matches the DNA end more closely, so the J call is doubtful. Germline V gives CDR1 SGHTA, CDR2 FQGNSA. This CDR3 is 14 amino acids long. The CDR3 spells CASSPPATLETQYF. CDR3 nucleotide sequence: TGTGCCAGCAGCCCCCCGGCCACCCTCGAGACCCAGTACTTC.

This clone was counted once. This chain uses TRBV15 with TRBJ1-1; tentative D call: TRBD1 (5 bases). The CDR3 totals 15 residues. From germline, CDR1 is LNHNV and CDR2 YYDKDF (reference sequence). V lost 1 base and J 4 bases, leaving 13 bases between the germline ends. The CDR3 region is CATSRVEGWGTEAFF. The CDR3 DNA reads TGTGCCACCAGCAGAGTGGAGGGGTGGGGCACTGAAGCTTTCTTT.

CDR3 protein: CASSQRDRVTGNTIYF. CDR3 in DNA: TGCGCCAGCAGCCAACGGGACAGAGTTACAGGAAACACCATATATTTT. This rearrangement joins TRBV4-1 to TRBJ1-3; 7 bases are a match to TRBD1. CDR1 is MGHRA and CDR2 is YSYEKL in the germline V gene. V shed 2 bases, J shed 4 bases, and the junction held 8 bases outside the gene matches. This CDR3 contains 16 residues.

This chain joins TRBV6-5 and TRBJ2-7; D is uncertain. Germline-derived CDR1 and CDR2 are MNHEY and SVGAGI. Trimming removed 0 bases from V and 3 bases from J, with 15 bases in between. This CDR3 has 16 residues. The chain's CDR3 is CASSYSGFRLDYEQYF. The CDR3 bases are TGTGCCAGCAGTTACTCGGGGTTCAGGCTAGACTACGAGCAGTACTTC.

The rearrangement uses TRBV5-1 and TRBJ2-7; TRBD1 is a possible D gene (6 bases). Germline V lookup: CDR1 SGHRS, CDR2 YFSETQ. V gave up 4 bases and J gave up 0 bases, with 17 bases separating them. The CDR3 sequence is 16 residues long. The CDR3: CASSPLGQTSSYEQYF. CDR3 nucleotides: TGCGCCAGCAGCCCCCTAGGACAGACGAGCTCCTACGAGCAGTACTTC.

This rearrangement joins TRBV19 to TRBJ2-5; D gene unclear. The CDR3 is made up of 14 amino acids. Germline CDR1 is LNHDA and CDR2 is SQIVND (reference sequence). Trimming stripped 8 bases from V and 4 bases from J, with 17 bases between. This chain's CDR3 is CASGGSSFRETQYF. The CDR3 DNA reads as TGTGCCAGTGGCGGCAGTTCTTTTCGAGAGACCCAGTACTTC.

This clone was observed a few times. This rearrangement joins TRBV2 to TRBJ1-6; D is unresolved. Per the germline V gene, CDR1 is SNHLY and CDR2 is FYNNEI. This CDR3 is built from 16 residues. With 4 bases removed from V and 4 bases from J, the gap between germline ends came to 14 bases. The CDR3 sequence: CASSARGNPYNSPLHF. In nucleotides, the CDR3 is TGTGCCAGCAGTGCACGGGGAAATCCTTATAATTCACCCCTCCACTTT.

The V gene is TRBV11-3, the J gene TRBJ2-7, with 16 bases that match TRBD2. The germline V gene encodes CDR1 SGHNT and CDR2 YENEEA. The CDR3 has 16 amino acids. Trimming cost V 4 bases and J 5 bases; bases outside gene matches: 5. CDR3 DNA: TGTGCCAGCAGCTCCGGGACTAGCGGGGGGGCCAACGAGCAGTACTTC. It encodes CASSSGTSGGANEQYF.